This TCR beta chain is drawn from a study of chemoradiotherapy in HPV16-positive cancers. V dropped 4 bases and J dropped 7 bases, with 15 bases sitting between them. The CDR3 spans 14 residues. CDR1 and CDR2 from the germline V gene are SGHDT and YYEEEE. Repertoires were sampled repeatedly during chemoradiotherapy. A note on this clone: No antigen is known for it.

Study-wide results and caveats: Only a couple of HPV16-positive patients supplied the functional HPV-specificity definition. During treatment, candidate HPV-specific clones and E7-related motifs expanded in tumor.

Generated by immunoSEQ multiplex PCR, the TCRdb table keeps only in-frame clones and is missing some. The sample contains roughly 25,000 clones, over 75% of which appear only once. The rearrangement uses TRBV5-6 and TRBJ1-5; no clear D gene. The source was blood, collected from a patient who underwent chemoradiotherapy. The TCR was taken from a human donor with HPV-associated anogenital cancer. CDR3 region: CASSRRTPGQPQHF. The CDR3 region has the DNA TGTGCCAGCAGCCGGCGGACCCCCGGGCAGCCCCAGCATTTT.